This T cell receptor (beta chain) was identified during a study of cytomegalovirus exposure and HLA in healthy donors. A multiplex PCR was run with 60 Vbeta primers and 13 Jbeta primers. The assay was immunoSEQ multiplex PCR, and TCRdb's table has in-frame clones only and misses some. The data contain 100,000 or so clones, 62% of them singletons. This clone was seen more than once but under ten times. This CDR3 has 12 residues. Germline V gene lookup returns CDR1 LGHNT and CDR2 FRNRAP. Trimming pared 6 bases from V and 12 bases from J, leaving 14 bases between. The sequenced sample consisted of PBMCs. The sequence derives from a woman between 25 and 40 years old in good health and CMV-seropositive. The chain links TRBV12-5 to TRBJ1-4; weak D call: TRBD1 (6 bases). The DNA of the CDR3 is TGTGCTAGTGGGGGGGGGCTGGGGGAACTGTTTTTT. It translates to CASGGGLGELFF.